This T cell receptor beta chain emerged from a study of regulatory T cells in long-lasting Graves disease. General study points: The small sample size may have reduced accuracy.

Time point in this sample: newly diagnosed GD, antithyroid drugs for less than 3 months. PBMCs provided the RNA from which the TCR library was made. All patients originated from an endocrinology department located in Xi'an, China. Construction of TCR beta libraries relied on iRepertoire HTBI primers and on Arm-PCR targeting CDR3 regions. One entry per CDR3 protein, called by TCRdb with MiXCR from the multiplex PCR reads. The profile covers about 620,000 distinct CDR3 sequences, with roughly 15% appearing a single time and approximately 20% taken by the ten largest. The CDR3 has 12 residues. CDR1 and CDR2 from the germline V gene are MDHEN and SYDVKM. About this clonotype: Its cognate antigen is unknown. One end of the junction is discordant with germline, which a read error may explain.

These same records also appear under a second study, on T cells in Graves' hyperthyroidism and ophthalmopathy. That work contributes: In simple terms, a model built on 13 V-J features told ophthalmopathy apart from stable hyperthyroidism.

This TCR was recovered from a woman under 40 with Graves disease. This specimen consisted of peripheral blood mononuclear cells (PBMCs), obtained at new diagnosis, from a patient treated with antithyroid drugs. V is TRBV28 and J is TRBJ2-5, with 7 bases lining up with TRBD2. CDR3 region: CASRGMGGRRHF. The CDR3 DNA follows: TGTGCCAGCAGAGGGATGGGAGGGCGCCGCCACTTC.